These 4 T cell receptor beta chains were all obtained from the same sample, sequenced in a study of response to subunit inactivated influenza vaccine. TCRdb re-derived calls from the RT-PCR reads in MiXCR, one entry per CDR3 protein. The sample has 550,000 to 800,000 distinct CDR3 sequences, approximately 15% seen once. The sample here was PBMCs from blood, taken around two weeks before vaccination. All receptors come from a man aged 50-60 years who received an inactivated influenza vaccine.

This clonotype was seen more than once but under ten times. This rearrangement joins TRBV6-5 to TRBJ2-3; possible D gene TRBD2, 7 bases. V lost 1 base, J lost 5 bases, and 13 bases lay in between. This CDR3 is 15 amino acids long. The germline V gene encodes CDR1 MNHEY and CDR2 SVGAGI. For the CDR3, the DNA is TGTGCCAGCAGTTACTGGGGGGGGGCACAAGATACGCAGTATTTT. Residues: CASSYWGGAQDTQYF.

This clonotype turned up a few times. This chain connects TRBV12-3 or TRBV12-4 to TRBJ2-2, with a tentative D call TRBD1 (5 bases). V shed 3 bases and J shed 7 bases, with 18 bases lying between them. This CDR3 region has 16 residues. The CDR3 DNA sequence: TGTGCCAGCAGTTTGGGTTCTGGGGCGCGTCTCGGGGAGCTGTTTTTT. Residues: CASSLGSGARLGELFF.

V gene TRBV11-2 combines with J gene TRBJ2-3, with no clear D. Germline values: CDR1 SGHAT, CDR2 FQNNGV. There are 16 residues in the CDR3. V was trimmed by 1 base and J by 3 bases, leaving 14 bases between them. The DNA of the CDR3 is TGTGCCAGCAGCTTAGCCCACTTCGGCAAGACAGATACGCAGTATTTT. It translates to CASSLAHFGKTDTQYF. Combining the CDR3 with reference TRBV11-2 and TRBJ2-3 gives the whole variable domain EAGVAQSPRYKIIEKRQSVAFWCNPISGHATLYWYQQILGQGPKLLIQFQNNGVVDDSQLPKDRFSAERLKGVDSTLKIQPAKLEDSAVYLCASSLAHFGKTDTQYFGPGTRLTVL.

This clonotype was recorded at least ten times. The rearrangement uses TRBV5-1 and TRBJ1-1; TRBD1 agrees at 7 bases. Trimming cost V 6 bases and J 7 bases; bases outside gene matches: 9. Germline CDR1 is SGHRS and CDR2 is YFSETQ. The CDR3 runs to 13 residues. The CDR3: CASKTGQIGEAFF. CDR3 coding DNA: TGCGCCAGCAAAACGGGACAGATTGGTGAAGCTTTCTTT.